What follows are 32 T cell receptor beta chains derived from one specimen sequenced in a study of cytomegalovirus exposure and HLA in healthy donors. The PCR used 60 Vbeta and 13 Jbeta primers. Produced via immunoSEQ multiplex PCR; TCRdb's table is partial and in-frame only. Among around 110,000 clones, less than 80% were seen once, and the ten largest hold approximately 3.6%. The sequenced sample consisted of PBMCs. The receptors were gathered from a man in his sixties in good health and CMV-seronegative.

V gene TRBV4-2 combines with J gene TRBJ2-7, with D possibly being TRBD2 (5 bases). There are 14 residues in the CDR3. The V end lost 1 base, the J end lost 3 bases, and 10 bases lay between the germline ends. Germline lookup yields CDR1 LGHNA and CDR2 YNFKEQ. The CDR3 nucleotides read TGTGCCAGCAGCCAAGCACCAGAGGGCTACGAGCAGTACTTC. It yields the protein CASSQAPEGYEQYF.

This clone is a singleton in its sample. The chain is built from TRBV19 and TRBJ1-4; TRBD1 aligns across 9 bases. Trimming removed 4 bases from V and 0 bases from J; junction bases left unmatched: 3. Germline V gene sequence: CDR1 LNHDA, CDR2 SQIVND (reference sequence). CDR3 length: 16 residues. CDR3 in DNA: TGTGCCAGTAGTAAACAGGGGGCCCCAACTAATGAAAAACTGTTTTTT. Translating gives CASSKQGAPTNEKLFF.

The chain employs TRBV13 and TRBJ1-3; maybe TRBD1 (5 bases). The CDR3 has 19 residues. CDR1 and CDR2 (germline): PRHDT, FYEKMQ (reference sequence). Trimming removed 4 bases at V and 3 bases at J, with 25 bases between. The CDR3 region is CASSSPGGQGESGGNTIYF. In nucleotides, the CDR3 is TGTGCCAGCAGCTCACCCGGGGGTCAGGGTGAAAGCGGTGGAAACACCATATATTTT.

This clone has a handful of counts. This chain joins TRBV5-4 and TRBJ2-7; TRBD1 agrees at 9 bases. Germline assignment: CDR1 SGHNT and CDR2 YYREEE (reference sequence). Losses at the gene ends were 0 bases for V and 4 bases for J; bases not matched to a gene: 5. The CDR3 is 15 residues long. Here the CDR3 DNA reads TGTGCCAGCAGCTTGGATACAGGGGGCACGTACGAGCAGTACTTC. Its protein product is CASSLDTGGTYEQYF.

The chain couples TRBV25-1 to TRBJ2-7, with D perhaps matching TRBD1 (5 bases). The V end lost 6 bases, the J end lost 9 bases, and 12 bases lay between the germline ends. Per germline, CDR1 MGHDK and CDR2 SYGVNS. This CDR3 spans 11 amino acids. DNA of the CDR3: TGTGCCAGCAGCGCAGGGAAACGGCAGTACTTC. Its protein is CASSAGKRQYF.

The gene calls are TRBV2 and TRBJ1-2; TRBD1 might be the D (6 bases). Germline CDR1 and CDR2: SNHLY and FYNNEI. CDR3 length equals 15 residues. Trimming pared 6 bases from V and 1 base from J, leaving 15 bases between. The CDR3 protein is CASREQGIRNYGYTF. DNA for the CDR3: TGTGCCAGCAGGGAACAGGGAATCCGTAACTATGGCTACACCTTC.

This chain joins TRBV29-1 and TRBJ1-1; D is unresolved. The CDR3 length is 12 residues. Germline assignment: CDR1 SQVTM and CDR2 ANQGSEA. V lost 4 bases and J 1 base, leaving 7 bases between the germline ends. This CDR3 reads CSVGHRNTEAFF. The CDR3 region has the DNA TGCAGCGTTGGGCACAGGAACACTGAAGCTTTCTTT.

The rearrangement uses TRBV2 and TRBJ1-1; possibly TRBD1 for D (6 bases). The germline CDR1 and CDR2 sequences are SNHLY and FYNNEI. CDR3 length: 12 residues. Trimming took 9 bases from V and 5 from J, leaving 13 bases between them. CDR3 coding DNA: TGTGCCAGTTGGGGGGGGCAGACTGAAGCTTTCTTT. It translates to CASWGGQTEAFF.

The CDR3 here is CASSSTDRVSEKLFF. The CDR3 bases are TGTGCCAGCAGCTCGACGGACAGGGTTAGCGAAAAACTGTTTTTT. This sequence joins TRBV5-4 and TRBJ1-4; 8 positions match TRBD1. This CDR3 spans 15 amino acids. In germline, CDR1 is SGHNT, CDR2 YYREEE (reference sequence). Trimming at V came to 3 bases and at J to 8 bases, leaving 9 bases not matched to a gene.

V is TRBV5-1 and J is TRBJ2-1; D is uncertain. The CDR3 spans 15 residues. Deletions cut 0 bases from V and 4 bases from J, with 11 bases between. The germline CDR1 and CDR2 sequences are SGHRS and YFSETQ. The CDR3 loop is CASSLASRNYNEQFF. The CDR3 DNA sequence: TGCGCCAGCAGCTTGGCCTCTAGAAATTACAATGAGCAGTTCTTC.

The genes are TRBV5-1 and TRBJ2-4; TRBD1 agrees at 8 bases. V lost 4 bases, J lost 7 bases, and 10 bases stayed unmatched. This CDR3 is built from 15 residues. The germline V gene encodes CDR1 SGHRS and CDR2 YFSETQ. CDR3 residues: CASSTKTGALNIQYF. The CDR3 nucleotides read TGCGCCAGCAGCACAAAGACAGGGGCGCTTAACATTCAGTACTTC.

J is TRBJ1-1 and V is TRBV9; perhaps TRBD1 as D (6 bases). Germline CDR1 and CDR2: SGDLS and YYNGEE. CDR3 length equals 17 residues. Trimming took 4 bases from V and 0 from J, leaving 19 bases between them. The CDR3 bases are TGTGCCAGCAGCCCAAGGGGGGGAGGTACCATGAACACTGAAGCTTTCTTT. Translating gives CASSPRGGGTMNTEAFF. Full variable domain (rest looked up from reference TRBV9 and TRBJ1-1): DSGVTQTPKHLITATGQRVTLRCSPRSGDLSVYWYQQSLDQGLQFLIQYYNGEERAKGNILERFSAQQFPDLHSELNLSSLELGDSALYFCASSPRGGGTMNTEAFFGQGTRLTVV.

This chain joins TRBV7-2 and TRBJ1-3; 8 bases align to TRBD1. The CDR3 has 14 residues. CDR1 is SGHTA and CDR2 is FQGNSA in the germline V gene. Germline trimming cut 4 bases from V and 4 bases from J; bases unmatched to any gene: 3. In DNA, the CDR3 is TGTGCCAGCAGCTCGCAGGGGGCGGGAAACACCATATATTTT. It translates to CASSSQGAGNTIYF.

This clone has just one count. The genes are TRBV5-1 and TRBJ2-3; D possibly corresponds to TRBD1 (5 bases). Per the germline V gene, CDR1 is SGHRS and CDR2 is YFSETQ. Trimming shortened V by 4 bases and J by 0 bases, and 9 bases separated the two germline ends. The CDR3 is 14 residues long. The CDR3 sequence: CASSARQSTDTQYF. The CDR3 nucleotides are TGCGCCAGCAGCGCCCGACAGAGCACAGATACGCAGTATTTT.

This chain connects TRBV2 to TRBJ1-6, with TRBD1 matching 11 bases. CDR1 is SNHLY, CDR2 FYNNEI, per germline. The trim removed 5 bases at V and 9 bases at J, leaving 6 bases unmatched. The CDR3 runs 15 residues. The CDR3 spells CASSSDRGRSSPLHF. In DNA, the CDR3 is TGTGCCAGCAGTTCGGACAGGGGGCGGAGTTCACCCCTCCACTTT.

The chain is built from TRBV5-1 and TRBJ1-2; the D gene is possibly TRBD1 (5 bases). The germline V gene encodes CDR1 SGHRS and CDR2 YFSETQ. Deletions cut 4 bases from V and 0 bases from J, with 13 bases between. The CDR3 loop spans 15 amino acids. CDR3 in amino acids: CASSPQTGANYGYTF. Written as DNA, the CDR3 is TGCGCCAGCAGCCCGCAGACGGGGGCTAACTATGGCTACACCTTC.

This clone has only a few counts. The chain links TRBV6-5 to TRBJ1-3, with D maybe TRBD1 (5 bases). CDR1 is MNHEY and CDR2 is SVGAGI in the germline V gene. V lost 0 bases and J 6 bases, leaving 9 bases between the germline ends. The CDR3 extends over 14 amino acids. CDR3: CASSYSTGINTIYF. The CDR3 DNA reads TGTGCCAGCAGTTACTCTACAGGAATAAACACCATATATTTT.

The chain joins TRBV6-6 to TRBJ1-5, with D possibly being TRBD1 (6 bases). The ends were cut back, 7 bases at V and 5 bases at J, with 12 bases in the middle. CDR1 and CDR2 from the germline V gene are MNHNY and SVGAGI (reference sequence). This CDR3 has 13 residues. The CDR3 region is CASKNQGYQPQHF. Here the CDR3 DNA reads TGTGCCAGCAAAAACCAGGGGTATCAGCCCCAGCATTTT.

The V gene is TRBV18, the J gene TRBJ2-2; D may be TRBD2 (6 bases). Trimming shortened V by 6 bases and J by 1 base, and 9 bases separated the two germline ends. The V gene's germline CDR1 is KGHSH and CDR2 LQKENI. The CDR3 is 14 amino acids. In nucleotides, the CDR3 is TGTGCCAGCTCGGGACTTAAGAACACCGGGGAGCTGTTTTTT. It specifies CASSGLKNTGELFF.

This clone came up a few times. This chain joins TRBV27 and TRBJ1-1, with 9 bases aligning to TRBD1. The CDR3 runs to 16 residues. V shed 4 bases, J shed 1 base, and the junction held 7 bases outside the gene matches. Per germline, CDR1 MNHEY and CDR2 SMNVEV (reference sequence). CDR3 DNA: TGTGCCAGCAGTTCCTACTCACAGGGGGCGAACACTGAAGCTTTCTTT. Protein: CASSSYSQGANTEAFF.

The rearrangement joins TRBV7-2 to TRBJ2-5; 10 bases line up with TRBD2. Germline trimming cut 3 bases from V and 5 bases from J; bases unmatched to any gene: 6. Germline V gene lookup returns CDR1 SGHTA and CDR2 FQGNSA. This CDR3 is 15 amino acids long. The CDR3 bases are TGTGCCAGCAGCTTCCAGCGGGGGGGTGGGGAGACCCAGTACTTC. Amino acids: CASSFQRGGGETQYF.

The rearrangement joins TRBV23-1 to TRBJ2-4; maybe TRBD2 (5 bases). TRBV23-1 is treated as an ORF (open reading frame) with a function not yet certain. The CDR3 loop spans 17 amino acids. V lost 9 bases to trimming and J lost 3 bases, with 24 bases between them. Here the CDR3 reads CARTPRRCWEHKNIQYF. CDR3 in DNA: TGCGCCAGAACCCCAAGGAGGTGCTGGGAACACAAAAACATTCAGTACTTC.

This clone was seen a handful of times. The V call is TRBV27, the J call TRBJ2-1; TRBD1 aligns across 8 bases. Germline assignment: CDR1 MNHEY and CDR2 SMNVEV (reference sequence). V trimming: 5 bases; J trimming: 2 bases; junction bases outside the gene matches: 5. This CDR3 region has 15 residues. CDR3 region: CASSQGQGTYNEQFF. The CDR3 bases are TGTGCCAGCAGTCAAGGACAGGGCACCTACAATGAGCAGTTCTTC.

The chain carries TRBV5-1 and TRBJ2-7, with 8 bases aligning to TRBD2. The CDR3 spans 15 residues. Per germline, CDR1 SGHRS and CDR2 YFSETQ. Germline trimming cut 4 bases from V and 3 bases from J; bases unmatched to any gene: 9. CDR3 loop: CASSPTGAGGYEQYV. The CDR3 region has the DNA TGCGCCAGCAGCCCCACTGGGGCGGGGGGCTACGAGCAGTACGTC.

V gene TRBV9 combines with J gene TRBJ2-2; D ambiguous. Deletions cut 5 bases from V and 3 bases from J, with 8 bases between. The CDR3 runs 13 residues. Germline loops: CDR1 SGDLS, CDR2 YYNGEE. CDR3 region: CASSLVDTGELFF. CDR3 coding DNA: TGTGCCAGCAGTCTCGTAGACACCGGGGAGCTGTTTTTT.

This sequence joins TRBV29-1 and TRBJ2-1; 7 nucleotides agree with TRBD2. The length of the CDR3 is 13 residues. Trimming at V came to 3 bases and at J to 7 bases, leaving 6 bases not matched to a gene. CDR1 is SQVTM and CDR2 is ANQGSEA in the germline V gene. CDR3 sequence: CSVEAGRENEQFF. Written as DNA, the CDR3 is TGCAGCGTTGAGGCAGGGAGGGAGAATGAGCAGTTCTTC.

The V gene is TRBV21-1, the J gene TRBJ2-5; no check of the table's D call, TRBD2, against the DNA was made. TRBV21-1 represents a pseudogene. The CDR3 contains 17 residues. The CDR3 loop reads CASSKENPLGPRETQYF. DNA of the CDR3: TGTGCCAGCAGCAAAGAAAATCCACTAGGGCCGCGAGAGACCCAGTACTTC.

V and J are TRBV6-4 and TRBJ1-5; TRBD1 matches at 10 bases. Trimming at V came to 6 bases and at J to 7 bases, leaving 18 bases not matched to a gene. Germline CDR1 reads MRHNA; CDR2 reads SNTAGT. This CDR3 spans 18 amino acids. The CDR3 DNA reads TGTGCCAGCAGCTCATATACAGTGGGACAGGGGAGAGGACAGCCCCAGCATTTT. It codes for CASSSYTVGQGRGQPQHF.

The genes are TRBV7-2 and TRBJ1-1, with D hard to call. CDR1 is SGHTA and CDR2 is FQGNSA in the germline V gene. Trimming shortened V by 2 bases and J by 10 bases, and 11 bases separated the two germline ends. CDR3 length: 12 residues. CDR3 amino acids: CASSLNGLRAFF. The CDR3 DNA sequence: TGTGCCAGCAGCTTAAACGGTCTGAGAGCTTTCTTT.

In nucleotides, the CDR3 is TGTGCCAGCAGCCAACAACAGGGCCAGCCCCAGCATTTT. It yields the protein CASSQQQGQPQHF. The gene calls are TRBV4-2 and TRBJ1-5; TRBD1 might be the D (6 bases). V was shortened by 2 bases and J by 7 bases, with 9 bases between the two germline ends. Germline loops: CDR1 LGHNA, CDR2 YNFKEQ. There are 13 residues in the CDR3.

This clone showed up just once. This chain joins TRBV19 and TRBJ2-4, with D possibly matching TRBD2 (5 bases). The CDR3 covers 15 residues. V dropped 8 bases and J dropped 0 bases, with 14 bases sitting between them. Germline loops: CDR1 LNHDA, CDR2 SQIVND (reference sequence). Written as DNA, the CDR3 is TGTGCCAGTTCTACTATCGGACTAGCCAAAAACATTCAGTACTTC. Its protein product is CASSTIGLAKNIQYF.

In its sample, this clone was seen a few times. CDR3 sequence (DNA): TGTGCCAGCAGCTTAGGGCCCCCATCCAACACCTACGAGCAGTACTTC. Its translation: CASSLGPPSNTYEQYF. The chain links TRBV7-3 to TRBJ2-7, with no clear D. The V gene's germline CDR1 is SGHTA and CDR2 FQGTGA. The V end was cut by 2 bases, the J end by 2 bases, with 16 bases between. The CDR3 contains 16 residues.